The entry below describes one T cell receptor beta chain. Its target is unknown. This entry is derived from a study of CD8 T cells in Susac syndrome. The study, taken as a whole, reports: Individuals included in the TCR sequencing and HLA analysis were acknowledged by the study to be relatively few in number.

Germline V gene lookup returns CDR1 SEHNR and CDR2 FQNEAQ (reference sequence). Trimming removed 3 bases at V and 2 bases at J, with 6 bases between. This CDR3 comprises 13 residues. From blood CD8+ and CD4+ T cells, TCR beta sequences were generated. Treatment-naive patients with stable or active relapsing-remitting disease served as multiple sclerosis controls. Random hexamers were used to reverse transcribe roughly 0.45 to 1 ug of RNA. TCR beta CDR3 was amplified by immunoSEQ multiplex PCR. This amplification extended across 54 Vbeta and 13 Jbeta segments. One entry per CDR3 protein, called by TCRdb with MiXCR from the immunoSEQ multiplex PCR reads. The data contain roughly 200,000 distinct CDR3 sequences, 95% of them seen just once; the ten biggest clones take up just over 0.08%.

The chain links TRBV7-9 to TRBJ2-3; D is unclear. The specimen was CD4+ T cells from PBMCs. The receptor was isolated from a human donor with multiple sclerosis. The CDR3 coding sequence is TGTGCCAGCAGCTTCGTGGACACAGATACGCAGTATTTT. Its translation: CASSFVDTDTQYF.